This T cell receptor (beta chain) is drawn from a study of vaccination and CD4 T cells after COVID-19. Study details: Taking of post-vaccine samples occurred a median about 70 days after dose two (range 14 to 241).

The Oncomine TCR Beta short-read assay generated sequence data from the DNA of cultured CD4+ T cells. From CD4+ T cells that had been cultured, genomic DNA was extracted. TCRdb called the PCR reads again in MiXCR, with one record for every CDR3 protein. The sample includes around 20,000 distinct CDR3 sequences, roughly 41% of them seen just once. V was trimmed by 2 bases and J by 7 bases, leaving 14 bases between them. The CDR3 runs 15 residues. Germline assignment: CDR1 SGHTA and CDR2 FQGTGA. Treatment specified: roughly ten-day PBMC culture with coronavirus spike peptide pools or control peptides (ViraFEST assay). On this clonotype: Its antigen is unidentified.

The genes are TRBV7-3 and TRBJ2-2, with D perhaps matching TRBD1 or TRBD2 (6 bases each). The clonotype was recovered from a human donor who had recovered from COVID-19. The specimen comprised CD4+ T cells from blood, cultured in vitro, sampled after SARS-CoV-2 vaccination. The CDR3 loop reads CASSLLGGAGGELFF. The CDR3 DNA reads TGTGCCAGCAGCTTACTGGGGGGCGCGGGCGGGGAGCTGTTTTTT.